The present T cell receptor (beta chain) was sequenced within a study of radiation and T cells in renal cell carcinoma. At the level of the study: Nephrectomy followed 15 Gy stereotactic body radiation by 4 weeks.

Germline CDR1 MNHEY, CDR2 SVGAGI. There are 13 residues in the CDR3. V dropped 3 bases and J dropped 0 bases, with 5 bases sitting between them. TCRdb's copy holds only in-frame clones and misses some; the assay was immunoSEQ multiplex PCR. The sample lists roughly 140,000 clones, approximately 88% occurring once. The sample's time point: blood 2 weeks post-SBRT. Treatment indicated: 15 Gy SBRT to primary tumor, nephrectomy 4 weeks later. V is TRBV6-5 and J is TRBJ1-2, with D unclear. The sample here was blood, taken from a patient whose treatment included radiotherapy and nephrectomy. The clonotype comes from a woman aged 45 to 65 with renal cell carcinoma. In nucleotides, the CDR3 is TGTGCCAGCAGTTATCTTCCTAACTATGGCTACACCTTC. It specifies CASSYLPNYGYTF.